This passage covers 24 T cell receptor beta chains from one sample sequenced in a study of cytomegalovirus exposure and HLA in healthy donors. The data were produced by immunoSEQ multiplex PCR, yet TCRdb's version contains in-frame clones alone and is incomplete. This table has roughly 150,000 clones, 70% to 90% appearing once. The source material was PBMCs. The origin of the receptors is a man aged 18 to 30 in good health and CMV-seropositive.

The V call is TRBV13, the J call TRBJ2-3; D gene uncertain. The germline V gene has CDR1 PRHDT and CDR2 FYEKMQ (reference sequence). The germline V and J ends were trimmed by 4 bases and 1 base, with 15 bases remaining between them. The CDR3 covers 16 residues. The CDR3 protein is CASSYPSRKGTDTQYF. As DNA, the CDR3 is TGTGCCAGCAGCTACCCGAGCAGGAAGGGCACAGATACGCAGTATTTT.

This clone was seen only a few times. CDR3 sequence: CASSPVAPGREAFF. In nucleotides, the CDR3 is TGTGCCAGCAGCCCCGTAGCCCCCGGCCGCGAAGCTTTCTTT. The chain employs TRBV7-6 and TRBJ1-1; D gene unclear. The CDR3 is 14 residues long. Germline V gene lookup returns CDR1 SGHVS and CDR2 FNYEAQ. With 5 bases removed from V and 8 bases from J, the gap between germline ends came to 18 bases.

This clone was found once. The chain has TRBV6-1 and TRBJ2-4, with TRBD2 matching over 12 bases. The V gene's germline CDR1 is MNHNS and CDR2 SASEGT. CDR3 length: 15 amino acids. Trimming removed 5 bases from V and 9 bases from J; junction bases left unmatched: 8. The CDR3 DNA sequence: TGTGCCAGCAGTCCTGGGACTAGCGGGTCGGGCATTCAGTACTTC. As protein: CASSPGTSGSGIQYF.

This chain uses TRBV6-5 with TRBJ2-3; D might be TRBD2 (6 bases). CDR1 and CDR2 (germline): MNHEY, SVGAGI. This CDR3 has 15 residues. V was clipped by 2 bases and J by 4 bases, with 13 bases between them. This CDR3 is CASSYRPGVPDTQYF. The CDR3 DNA reads as TGTGCCAGCAGTTACCGGCCGGGGGTCCCAGATACGCAGTATTTT.

This chain uses TRBV6-1 with TRBJ1-1; unclear D gene. This CDR3 region has 13 residues. V was cut by 7 bases and J by 3 bases, with 12 bases left in between. The V gene's germline CDR1 is MNHNS and CDR2 SASEGT. Here the CDR3 DNA reads TGTGCCAGCATTCCGGGGTACTACACTGAAGCTTTCTTT. Its protein product is CASIPGYYTEAFF.

V gene TRBV18 combines with J gene TRBJ2-5, with 7 bases lining up with TRBD2. CDR3 length: 18 residues. After removal of 0 bases from V and 2 bases from J, the junction contained 12 bases not matched to a gene. In germline, CDR1 is KGHSH, CDR2 LQKENI. CDR3: CASSPPFSASGYQETQYF. The DNA for the CDR3 is TGTGCCAGCTCACCACCGTTTTCGGCTAGCGGTTATCAAGAGACCCAGTACTTC. The whole variable domain, remainder taken from reference TRBV18 and TRBJ2-5, is NAGVMQNPRHLVRRRGQEARLRCSPMKGHSHVYWYRQLPEEGLKFMVYLQKENIIDESGMPKERFSAEFPKEGPSILRIQQVVRGDSAAYFCASSPPFSASGYQETQYFGPGTRLLVL.

This rearrangement joins TRBV7-7 to TRBJ2-2, with 7 bases that match TRBD1. Germline CDR1 is SSHAT and CDR2 is FNYEAQ (reference sequence). The CDR3 extends over 17 amino acids. The trim removed 2 bases at V and 3 bases at J, leaving 9 bases unmatched. Here the CDR3 DNA reads TGTGCCAGCAGCTTATACCCGGATACAGGGGACACCGGGGAGCTGTTTTTT. As protein: CASSLYPDTGDTGELFF.

V and J are TRBV11-2 and TRBJ1-1; D is ambiguous. The V gene's germline CDR1 is SGHAT and CDR2 FQNNGV. This CDR3 is 15 amino acids long. The V end lost 4 bases, the J end lost 1 base, and 13 bases lay between the germline ends. In DNA, the CDR3 is TGTGCCAGCAGCTACGCATGGAGCCGGAACACTGAAGCTTTCTTT. It yields the protein CASSYAWSRNTEAFF. Full variable domain (outside the CDR3, taken from reference TRBV11-2 and TRBJ1-1): EAGVAQSPRYKIIEKRQSVAFWCNPISGHATLYWYQQILGQGPKLLIQFQNNGVVDDSQLPKDRFSAERLKGVDSTLKIQPAKLEDSAVYLCASSYAWSRNTEAFFGQGTRLTVV.

J is TRBJ1-4 and V is TRBV11-3, with 7 nucleotides matching TRBD1. The CDR3 has 15 amino acids. The germline CDR1 and CDR2 sequences are SGHNT and YENEEA. V was pared by 4 bases and J by 8 bases, with 10 bases of the junction left unmatched. CDR3 in amino acids: CASSYRGSEEEKLFF. As DNA, the CDR3 is TGTGCCAGCAGCTACAGGGGATCTGAAGAAGAAAAACTGTTTTTT.

The chain has TRBV6-4 and TRBJ1-2; no firm D call. This CDR3 has 14 residues. The germline V gene encodes CDR1 MRHNA and CDR2 SNTAGT. V lost 6 bases and J 4 bases, leaving 15 bases between the germline ends. CDR3 sequence (DNA): TGTGCCAGCAGCCCCGACTTCGCCGGCTATGGCTACACCTTC. Translated: CASSPDFAGYGYTF.

CDR3 loop: CASSIGGRGVEQYF. The CDR3 bases are TGTGCCAGTAGTATAGGAGGAAGGGGCGTTGAGCAGTACTTC. The V and J genes are TRBV19 and TRBJ2-7, with a tentative D call TRBD1 (5 bases). The CDR3 consists of 14 residues. Trimming pared 1 base from V and 7 bases from J, leaving 14 bases between. Germline V gene sequence: CDR1 LNHDA, CDR2 SQIVND (reference sequence).

The rearrangement uses TRBV5-1 and TRBJ1-3; D might be TRBD1 (5 bases). The germline CDR1 and CDR2 sequences are SGHRS and YFSETQ. The V end was cut by 2 bases, the J end by 0 bases, with 9 bases between. This CDR3 has 15 residues. The CDR3 DNA reads TGCGCCAGCAGCTTAACGACAGACTCTGGAAACACCATATATTTT. Its translation is CASSLTTDSGNTIYF.

V usage is TRBV6-5 and J usage is TRBJ1-5; no definite D call. The germline V gene has CDR1 MNHEY and CDR2 SVGAGI. The CDR3 is made up of 15 amino acids. V was pared by 6 bases and J by 0 bases, with 12 bases between. CDR3: CASSLGPNSNQPQHF. The CDR3 nucleotides read TGTGCCAGCAGCCTCGGTCCTAATAGCAATCAGCCCCAGCATTTT.

This CDR3 is CASSLGLPGTGVGGYTF. CDR3 coding DNA: TGTGCCAGCAGTTTAGGACTTCCCGGGACAGGGGTTGGTGGCTACACCTTC. This chain uses TRBV5-8 with TRBJ1-2, with 10 bases lining up with TRBD1. The CDR3 runs 17 residues. CDR1 is SGHTS, CDR2 YDEGEE, per germline. V gave up 5 bases and J gave up 7 bases; unmatched junction bases: 17.

The chain uses TRBV9 and TRBJ2-1, with 8 bases lining up with TRBD2. Trimming cost V 0 bases and J 4 bases; bases outside gene matches: 9. The CDR3 spans 17 residues. The germline V gene encodes CDR1 SGDLS and CDR2 YYNGEE. Here the CDR3 reads CASSVEQTSANYNEQFF. The CDR3 coding sequence is TGTGCCAGCAGCGTAGAGCAGACTAGCGCAAATTACAATGAGCAGTTCTTC.

This clone has more than one count but fewer than ten. CDR3 DNA sequence: TGTGCCAGCAGCCCAAGTGGGACAGCAACTTTGGGGAACACTGAAGCTTTCTTT. Its translation: CASSPSGTATLGNTEAFF. The chain employs TRBV4-2 and TRBJ1-1; 7 bases align to TRBD1. Germline V gene sequence: CDR1 LGHNA, CDR2 YNFKEQ. This CDR3 is built from 18 residues. J was trimmed by 1 base and V by 4 bases; bases with no gene match: 15.

A few counts support this clone. This chain connects TRBV14 to TRBJ1-2, with 7 bases lining up with TRBD1. The CDR3 is made up of 13 amino acids. The junction had 3 bases not matched to a gene; V was cut back by 6 bases and J by 2 bases. Per germline, CDR1 SGHDN and CDR2 FVKESK. CDR3 loop: CASSWDRNYGYTF. The CDR3 DNA reads as TGTGCCAGCAGTTGGGACAGAAACTATGGCTACACCTTC.

This clone was found once. V is TRBV11-1 and J is TRBJ2-7; a possible D gene is TRBD1 (6 bases). CDR1 SGHAT and CDR2 FQDESV come from the germline V gene (reference sequence). Trimming shortened V by 4 bases and J by 3 bases, and 16 bases separated the two germline ends. The CDR3 covers 15 residues. DNA of the CDR3: TGTGCCAGCAGCTACGGGGTGGTGGGACACTACGAGCAGTACTTC. Translated, it gives CASSYGVVGHYEQYF.

This clone was found once. This sequence joins TRBV2 and TRBJ1-5; TRBD1 matches at 7 bases. V lost 2 bases, J lost 6 bases, and 4 bases stayed unmatched. Germline V CDR1 and CDR2: SNHLY, FYNNEI. CDR3 length: 14 amino acids. The CDR3: CASSEQGVGQPQHF. CDR3 nucleotides: TGTGCCAGCAGTGAACAGGGGGTTGGTCAGCCCCAGCATTTT.

This chain links TRBV11-2 with TRBJ2-5, with D maybe TRBD1 (6 bases). The CDR3 is made up of 14 amino acids. Germline CDR1 is SGHAT and CDR2 is FQNNGV. V lost 5 bases and J lost 1, with 11 bases in between. The CDR3 here is CASSHWTAQETQYF. The DNA for the CDR3 is TGTGCCAGCAGCCATTGGACAGCCCAAGAGACCCAGTACTTC. Drawing the rest from reference TRBV11-2 and TRBJ2-5, the complete variable domain is EAGVAQSPRYKIIEKRQSVAFWCNPISGHATLYWYQQILGQGPKLLIQFQNNGVVDDSQLPKDRFSAERLKGVDSTLKIQPAKLEDSAVYLCASSHWTAQETQYFGPGTRLLVL.

V gene TRBV5-4 combines with J gene TRBJ2-1, with 7 bases fitting TRBD1. The CDR3 is 15 amino acids. V lost 1 base, J lost 0 bases, and 1 base stayed unmatched. Germline assignment: CDR1 SGHNT and CDR2 YYREEE (reference sequence). The CDR3 loop is CASSLKGASYNEQFF. DNA for the CDR3: TGTGCCAGCAGCTTGAAGGGGGCCTCCTACAATGAGCAGTTCTTC.

The CDR3 region has the DNA TGTGCCAGCAGTCCCCAGGGGAGAAGCAATCAGCCCCAGCATTTT. Translated, it gives CASSPQGRSNQPQHF. The rearrangement uses TRBV6-5 and TRBJ1-5; D is possibly TRBD1 (6 bases). Germline loops: CDR1 MNHEY, CDR2 SVGAGI. This CDR3 has 15 residues. V was pared by 5 bases and J by 1 base, with 12 bases between.

The rearrangement links TRBV19 to TRBJ2-2, with D maybe TRBD1 (5 bases). V was pared by 7 bases and J by 0 bases, with 18 bases between. Germline assignment: CDR1 LNHDA and CDR2 SQIVND (reference sequence). This CDR3 contains 17 residues. The CDR3 here is CASTPPRQGSNTGELFF. The CDR3 bases are TGTGCCAGTACCCCTCCCCGGCAGGGCTCGAACACCGGGGAGCTGTTTTTT. The full variable domain, its missing parts supplied by reference TRBV19 and TRBJ2-2, is DGGITQSPKYLFRKEGQNVTLSCEQNLNHDAMYWYRQDPGQGLRLIYYSQIVNDFQKGDIAEGYSVSREKKESFPLTVTSAQKNPTAFYLCASTPPRQGSNTGELFFGEGSRLTVL.

The chain employs TRBV7-9 and TRBJ2-1, with TRBD1 matching 7 bases. The germline V gene has CDR1 SEHNR and CDR2 FQNEAQ (reference sequence). J gave up 9 bases and V 1 base, and 6 bases lay outside the gene matches. The CDR3 totals 14 residues. The CDR3 spells CASSLVQGVSEQFF. The CDR3 nucleotides read TGTGCCAGCAGCTTAGTGCAGGGGGTTAGTGAGCAGTTCTTC.